Following are 10 T cell receptor beta chains from one sample sequenced in a study of human T cells and chemical hapten exposure. The time point was: pre-sensitization, week 0. Described treatment: therapeutic diphenylcyclopropenone sensitization with weekly scalp DPC. MiXCR was run by TCRdb on the RACE reads, yielding one entry per CDR3 protein. The sample carries about 110,000 distinct CDR3 sequences, less than 15% recorded once. The sequenced sample was whole blood, obtained in connection with sensitization to the hapten diphenylcyclopropenone (DPC). All receptors derive from a woman between 45 and 65 years old with alopecia areata. Some clones in this sample may be carry-over from other donors' samples.

This clonotype was seen more than once but under ten times. V usage is TRBV20-1 and J usage is TRBJ2-1, with D possibly TRBD2 on 6 matching bases. This CDR3 is built from 14 residues. V lost 4 bases to trimming and J lost 7 bases, with 17 bases between them. In germline, CDR1 is DFQATT, CDR2 SNEGSKA (reference sequence). DNA for the CDR3: TGCAGTGCTATCTCCCCGGGACTTCCTAATGAGCAGTTCTTC. Translated: CSAISPGLPNEQFF.

This chain uses TRBV29-1 with TRBJ2-7; D is undetermined. The germline CDR1 and CDR2 sequences are SQVTM and ANQGSEA. Trimming took off 5 bases at V and 6 bases at J, with 8 bases between the two ends. This CDR3 spans 10 amino acids. CDR3 in amino acids: CSVRTTEQYF. CDR3 sequence (DNA): TGCAGCGTTCGGACGACCGAGCAGTACTTC.

At least ten counts were recorded for this clonotype. The chain's CDR3 is CASSRTGSTEAFF. The CDR3 region has the DNA TGTGCCAGCAGCCGTACAGGGAGCACTGAAGCTTTCTTT. This rearrangement joins TRBV3-1 to TRBJ1-1; possibly TRBD1 for D (6 bases). Germline V gene lookup returns CDR1 LGHDT and CDR2 YNNKEL (reference sequence). The CDR3 is 13 residues long. Trimming cost V 4 bases and J 4 bases, with 10 bases left between them.

A few counts support this clonotype. The chain uses TRBV20-1 and TRBJ2-7, with 15 bases that match TRBD2. This CDR3 is built from 14 residues. V gave up 6 bases and J gave up 2 bases; unmatched junction bases: 2. Germline V gives CDR1 DFQATT, CDR2 SNEGSKA (reference sequence). The CDR3 nucleotides are TGCAGTGCACGGACTAGCGGGGGGGCCTACGAGCAGTACTTC. It is translated as CSARTSGGAYEQYF.

The chain links TRBV7-2 to TRBJ2-3; D might be TRBD1 or TRBD2, each matching 5 bases. CDR3 length: 14 residues. Trimming pared 7 bases from V and 2 bases from J, leaving 13 bases between. Germline lookup yields CDR1 SGHTA and CDR2 FQGNSA. This CDR3 reads CASTRGPITDTQYF. The CDR3 coding sequence is TGTGCCAGCACCCGGGGCCCGATCACAGATACGCAGTATTTT.

A few counts support this clonotype. The chain carries TRBV29-1 and TRBJ2-5; a possible D gene is TRBD1 (6 bases). Germline V gene data show CDR1 as SQVTM and CDR2 as ANQGSEA. This CDR3 has 13 amino acids. V gave up 8 bases and J gave up 4 bases, with 17 bases separating them. CDR3 nucleotides: TGCAGCTCCCGGGACATACAACGAGAGACCCAGTACTTC. Its protein product is CSSRDIQRETQYF. Supplemented by reference TRBV29-1 and TRBJ2-5, the full variable domain reads SAVISQKPSRDICQRGTSLTIQCQVDSQVTMMFWYRQQPGQSLTLIATANQGSEATYESGFVIDKFPISRPNLTFSTLTVSNMSPEDSSIYLCSSRDIQRETQYFGPGTRLLVL.

The J gene is TRBJ2-7, the V gene TRBV28; a weak D match, TRBD1 (5 bases). The V and J ends lost 5 bases and 2 bases respectively, with 10 bases between them. The CDR3 loop spans 13 amino acids. Germline assignment: CDR1 MDHEN and CDR2 SYDVKM. The CDR3, as DNA: TGTGCCAGCAGTGACTCAGGGCCCTACGAGCAGTACTTC. This encodes CASSDSGPYEQYF.

The J gene is TRBJ1-2, the V gene TRBV3-1; 7 bases agree with TRBD1. The length of the CDR3 is 14 residues. V shed 1 base and J 8 bases; nucleotides not matched to a gene: 7. CDR1 LGHDT and CDR2 YNNKEL come from the germline V gene (reference sequence). Written as DNA, the CDR3 is TGTGCCAGCAGCCAAGGTGAGGGGGCGACGGGCTACACCTTC. Residues: CASSQGEGATGYTF.

V gene TRBV7-6 combines with J gene TRBJ2-7; 9 nucleotides match TRBD1. CDR3 length: 14 amino acids. In germline, CDR1 is SGHVS, CDR2 FNYEAQ. V was clipped by 4 bases and J by 6 bases; unmatched bases: 7. The DNA of the CDR3 is TGTGCCAGCAGCTCAGAGGACAGGGGAGGCGAGCAGTACTTC. Translating it yields CASSSEDRGGEQYF.

This clonotype was seen repeatedly, ten times or more. CDR3 nucleotide sequence: TGTGCCAGCAAGTTACAGGGGGGAAACGAGCAGTACTTC. This translates into CASKLQGGNEQYF. The chain has TRBV6-1 and TRBJ2-7; 8 bases fit TRBD1. The junction had 7 bases not matched to a gene; V was cut back by 7 bases and J by 5 bases. The germline V gene has CDR1 MNHNS and CDR2 SASEGT. This CDR3 is built from 13 residues.